This T cell receptor (beta chain) is drawn from a study of shared clonotypes between healthy human individuals. Methods used by the authors: Junction-only sequences without quality scores were provided by ImmunoSEQ, so filtering was different. Profiling relied on immunoSEQ multiplex PCR, and the TCRdb table lists in-frame clones only, not all of them. The DNA gave D and trimming, while V, J and clone size come from that table. The profile covers under 2.5 million clones, with 80% to 95% appearing a single time and more than 0.35% taken by the ten largest. Study outcomes and limitations: Four donors had around 5% of their naive CD4 clonotypes in common. Non-shared clonotypes displayed generation probabilities falling below those of clonotypes present in all four donors.

None of the donors, who were healthy HIV-negative adults, had recently had acute infections or vaccinations. As for this clone: Antigen: not known.

This CDR3 is built from 16 residues. The V segment lost 4 bases and the J segment 4 bases; nucleotides outside the gene matches: 6. The V gene's germline CDR1 is MNHNS and CDR2 SASEGT. The clonotype originates from a man aged 18 to 30 in good health. Some clones in this sample may be carry-over from other donors' samples. The V gene is TRBV6-1, the J gene TRBJ2-3, with 12 positions matching TRBD2. Sequences were obtained from naive CD4+ T cells from PBMCs. Noted subset: CD45RA+ positively selected. DNA of the CDR3: TGTGCCAGCAGTGTCGGACTAGCGGGACTTCCAGATACGCAGTATTTT. It codes for CASSVGLAGLPDTQYF.